Shown below are 4 T cell receptor beta chains from a single sample sequenced in a study of cytomegalovirus exposure and HLA in healthy donors. With 60 Vbeta and 13 Jbeta primers, the PCR was carried out. This table comes from immunoSEQ multiplex PCR, and its TCRdb copy is limited to in-frame clones, with some not included. The sample yields 130,000 or so clones, around 77% seen once. Input material: PBMCs. The source of these receptors is a woman aged 55-75 years in good health and CMV-seronegative.

The chain uses TRBV27 and TRBJ1-1, with D possibly being TRBD1 (6 bases). CDR1 and CDR2 from the germline V gene are MNHEY and SMNVEV (reference sequence). This CDR3 region has 13 residues. Between the trimmed V and J ends, which lost 5 bases and 5 bases, there was a span of 12 bases. DNA of the CDR3: TGTGCCAGCAGTCCAACCACAGGGACTGAAGCTTTCTTT. As protein: CASSPTTGTEAFF.

V gene TRBV27 combines with J gene TRBJ2-3; the match to TRBD2 covers 8 bases. The germline V gene has CDR1 MNHEY and CDR2 SMNVEV (reference sequence). V lost 6 bases to trimming and J lost 5 bases; unmatched junction nucleotides: 7. This CDR3 spans 14 amino acids. CDR3 nucleotides: TGTGCCAGCAGACTGCGGGGGGCCGGAGATACGCAGTATTTT. The encoded protein is CASRLRGAGDTQYF.

The chain recombines TRBV18 with TRBJ1-5; tentatively, D is TRBD1 (5 bases). From germline, CDR1 is KGHSH and CDR2 LQKENI. CDR3 size: 15 residues. V lost 3 bases and J 1 base, leaving 10 bases between the germline ends. CDR3 region: CASSPGGTSNQPQHF. The CDR3, as DNA: TGTGCCAGCTCACCGGGAGGGACGAGCAATCAGCCCCAGCATTTT.

V usage is TRBV19 and J usage is TRBJ2-3; TRBD1 matches 8 bases. Losses at the gene ends were 4 bases for V and 7 bases for J; bases not matched to a gene: 7. Germline V lookup: CDR1 LNHDA, CDR2 SQIVND (reference sequence). The CDR3 is made up of 14 amino acids. CDR3 region: CASSKDRERNTQYF. In DNA form, the CDR3 reads TGTGCCAGTAGTAAGGACAGGGAGAGGAATACGCAGTATTTT.